The clone carrying this T cell receptor beta chain was counted at least ten times. The sample belongs to a study of neurological immune-mediated disorders. TCRdb called the 5' RACE reads again in MiXCR, with one record for every CDR3 protein. This sample has tens of thousands of distinct CDR3 sequences, with about 5.8% found just once. This CDR3 contains 16 residues. CDR1 is LGHDT and CDR2 is YNNKEL in the germline V gene (reference sequence). V gave up 1 base and J gave up 12 bases; unmatched junction bases: 12. Sequenced sample: CD4+ T cells from blood. The rearrangement uses TRBV3-1 and TRBJ2-1; 10 nucleotides line up with TRBD1. This clonotype originated in a woman between 18 and 29 years old with multiple sclerosis. CDR3 nucleotide sequence: TGTGCCAGCAGCCAAGGAATCGGGACAGGGGCTCTCAGGCAGTTCTTC. Translation: CASSQGIGTGALRQFF.